Listed below are T cell receptor beta chains from one sample, sequenced in a study of T cell changes during pregnancy in multiple sclerosis. Sequenced by immunoSEQ multiplex PCR; TCRdb stores in-frame clones only, minus some. The sample has some 74,000 clones, 85% to 95% seen once; the top ten hold under 3%. This specimen consisted of peripheral blood, obtained before pregnancy. The receptors were gathered from a female donor with multiple sclerosis, enrolled in a pregnancy study. CDR3s include the opening cysteine and the closing phenylalanine or tryptophan. D genes are given only for firm matches. Rows give clone size only sometimes, using once, few, many, or a class for an expanded clone.

TRBD1,13,TRBV27,TRBJ1-1,-,CASSTNRGTEAFF,TGTGCCAGCAGTACCAACAGGGGCACTGAAGCTTTCTTT
-,13,TRBV5-6,TRBJ2-3,-,CATRSRGTDTQYF,TGTGCCACACGAAGCAGGGGTACAGATACGCAGTATTTT
-,15,TRBV19,TRBJ1-5,-,CASSIDRGSNQPQHF,TGTGCCAGTAGTATAGATCGCGGGAGCAATCAGCCCCAGCATTTT
-,15,TRBV4-3,TRBJ1-1,-,CASSQEGGTGTEAFF,TGCGCCAGCAGCCAAGAGGGGGGAACGGGCACTGAAGCTTTCTTT
TRBD2,15,TRBV6-4,TRBJ2-1,-,CASSSSGTSESEQFF,TGTGCCAGCAGTTCGTCCGGGACTAGCGAAAGTGAGCAGTTCTTC
TRBD1,16,TRBV5-6,TRBJ2-2,-,CASSPIDRASAGELFF,TGTGCCAGCAGCCCCATTGACAGGGCTTCTGCCGGGGAGCTGTTTTTT
TRBD2,12,TRBV7-6,TRBJ2-5,-,CASSVLERDSHF,TGTGCCAGCAGCGTGCTAGAGCGGGATTCGCACTTC
-,14,TRBV27,TRBJ2-7,-,CASSLWSGSYEQYF,TGTGCCAGCAGTTTATGGTCGGGGTCCTACGAGCAGTACTTC
TRBD2,16,TRBV2,TRBJ2-3,-,CASSGTSGPSTDTQYF,TGTGCCAGCAGTGGGACTAGCGGCCCTAGCACAGATACGCAGTATTTT
TRBD2,15,TRBV11-3,TRBJ2-7,-,CASSLQQTGGIEQYF,TGTGCCAGCAGCCTCCAGCAGACGGGGGGAATCGAGCAGTACTTC
TRBD2,17,TRBV30,TRBJ2-1,-,CAWSVTRTSAGFNEQFF,TGTGCCTGGAGTGTAACACGGACTAGCGCTGGATTCAATGAGCAGTTCTTC
TRBD1,14,TRBV5-1,TRBJ1-1,-,CASNRDRANTEAFF,TGCGCCAGCAACAGGGACAGGGCGAACACTGAAGCTTTCTTT
-,14,TRBV9,TRBJ1-2,-,CASSNGGLNYGYTF,TGTGCCAGCAGCAACGGGGGGCTTAACTATGGCTACACCTTC
TRBD2,18,TRBV5-6,TRBJ2-3,-,CASSPPYRTSGRADTQYF,TGTGCCAGCAGCCCACCATACCGGACTAGCGGGAGGGCAGATACGCAGTATTTT
TRBD1,16,TRBV4-2,TRBJ2-3,-,CASSHGQGFSTDTQYF,TGTGCCAGCAGCCACGGACAGGGATTTAGCACAGATACGCAGTATTTT
TRBD2,17,TRBV7-3,TRBJ2-3,-,CASSPGLAGLDTDTQYF,TGTGCCAGCAGCCCCGGACTAGCGGGACTGGACACAGATACGCAGTATTTT
TRBD2,14,TRBV5-4,TRBJ2-5,-,CASSWSGSGETQYF,TGTGCCAGCAGCTGGAGCGGGAGTGGAGAGACCCAGTACTTC
TRBD2,16,TRBV5-6,TRBJ2-7,-,CASSRGGGTRSDEQYF,TGTGCCAGCAGTCGAGGAGGGGGGACTAGGAGTGACGAGCAGTACTTC
TRBD2,15,TRBV28,TRBJ2-3,-,CASSSTSGGADTQYF,TGTGCCAGCAGTTCAACTAGCGGGGGGGCAGATACGCAGTATTTT
TRBD1,17,TRBV15,TRBJ1-5,-,CATSVKRQGRSNQPQHF,TGTGCCACCAGCGTAAAGCGACAGGGACGGAGCAATCAGCCCCAGCATTTT
-,13,TRBV15,TRBJ2-5,-,CAYRQADQETQYF,TGTGCCTATAGACAGGCGGACCAAGAGACCCAGTACTTC
-,14,TRBV19,TRBJ1-5,-,CASTDPGSHQPQHF,TGTGCCAGTACTGATCCAGGATCGCATCAGCCCCAGCATTTT
-,12,TRBV14,TRBJ1-2,once,CASSQDYDFSTF,TGTGCCAGCAGCCAAGATTATGATTTTAGCACCTTC
-,13,TRBV30,TRBJ1-1,-,CAWEVGTNTEAFF,TGTGCCTGGGAAGTCGGGACAAACACTGAAGCTTTCTTT
TRBD2,12,TRBV7-2,TRBJ2-3,-,CASSLATSGRYF,TGTGCCAGCAGCTTAGCTACTAGCGGGAGGTATTTT
-,12,TRBV6-5,TRBJ2-5,few,CASSPPTGNMNF,TGTGCCAGCAGCCCCCCCACGGGAAACATGAACTTC
-,18,TRBV5-3,TRBJ2-5,-,CARSHDLMSLAVQETQYF,TGTGCCAGAAGCCACGACCTGATGAGTTTAGCGGTACAAGAGACCCAGTACTTC
-,14,TRBV30,TRBJ2-4,-,CAWSGTVAQVIQYF,TGTGCCTGGAGTGGAACAGTGGCCCAAGTCATTCAGTACTTC